The clone carrying this T cell receptor (beta chain) was recorded a few times. The target antigen is unknown. The sample comes from a study of cytomegalovirus exposure and HLA in healthy donors. For the study at large: When 398 donors were genotyped, 81% of them were found to fall in the Caucasian-associated ancestry cluster.

Germline V CDR1 and CDR2: WSHSY, SAAADI. The CDR3 loop spans 14 amino acids. The V gene lost 4 bases and the J gene lost 6 bases, with 13 bases spanning the gap. The PCR ran on 60 Vbeta and 13 Jbeta primers. Sequencing used immunoSEQ multiplex PCR; TCRdb keeps in-frame clones, though not all of them. This table holds about 78,000 clones, 72% found once. The study, taken as a whole, reports: There was a cluster of highly shared sequence variants that was likely a sequencing artifact. When a later analysis was performed, an Asian-associated ancestry cluster reportedly had fewer N-insertions than the roughly 690-donor mean.

The chain couples TRBV10-2 to TRBJ1-5; D not certain. Sequenced sample: PBMCs. The TCR comes from a woman aged 35 to 49 in good health and CMV-seropositive. CDR3 sequence (DNA): TGCGCCAGCAGTGGAGGAGGGTCGGGTCAGCCCCAGCATTTT. As protein: CASSGGGSGQPQHF.